This TCR beta chain stems from a study of blood T cells in healthy people across ages. A second PCR, run for roughly 7 to 11 cycles, used a sample-barcoded 5' primer plus a J-beta primer mix. Using its own MiXCR run on the 5' RACE reads, TCRdb lists one record per CDR3 protein. The table includes roughly 680,000 distinct CDR3 sequences, around 50% detected once. This TCR was sampled from a woman of 80 years or more in good health. Sequences were obtained from blood.

The CDR3 region has the DNA TGCAGCGTTGACCCTAGCGGGACAGATACGCAGTATTTT. Protein product: CSVDPSGTDTQYF. This chain links TRBV29-1 with TRBJ2-3, with 8 bases identical to TRBD2. The CDR3 runs 13 residues. J was trimmed by 3 bases and V by 3 bases; bases with no gene match: 2. Germline-derived CDR1 and CDR2 are SQVTM and ANQGSEA.